The 27 T cell receptor beta chains below were found in one sample sequenced in a study of blood T cell repertoires in COVID-19. Produced via immunoSEQ multiplex PCR; TCRdb's table is partial and in-frame only. Of over 200,000 clones in the sample, around 80% were seen once. The specimen was peripheral blood. These TCRs come from a human donor in a cohort sampled during active COVID-19.

Comments on this clone: The same CDR3 can be traced to other DNA sequences in this sample. V usage is TRBV7-9 and J usage is TRBJ1-1; D ambiguous. V lost 2 bases to trimming and J lost 4 bases, with 8 bases between them. The CDR3 totals 13 residues. CDR1 is SEHNR, CDR2 FQNEAQ, per germline (reference sequence). As DNA, the CDR3 is TGTGCCAGCAGCTTACAAGGCGGCACTGAAGCTTTCTTT. Amino acids: CASSLQGGTEAFF.

V usage is TRBV29-1 and J usage is TRBJ1-1; D is possibly TRBD1 (6 bases). The CDR3 length is 15 residues. Germline V gene data show CDR1 as SQVTM and CDR2 as ANQGSEA. Between the trimmed V and J ends, which lost 6 bases and 10 bases, there was a span of 27 bases. The CDR3: CSVAHLRAGESGAFF. CDR3 DNA: TGCAGCGTCGCACATCTCAGGGCAGGGGAGTCCGGAGCTTTCTTT.

V and J are TRBV15 and TRBJ2-1, with a tentative D call TRBD2 (6 bases). CDR1 and CDR2 from the germline V gene are LNHNV and YYDKDF (reference sequence). Trimming shortened V by 8 bases and J by 2 bases, and 19 bases separated the two germline ends. This CDR3 comprises 16 residues. The CDR3 is CATQEGWAPAYNEQFF. CDR3 sequence (DNA): TGTGCCACCCAGGAGGGGTGGGCGCCAGCCTACAATGAGCAGTTCTTC.

The rearrangement links TRBV6-4 to TRBJ2-3; D is perhaps TRBD2 (6 bases). Germline CDR1 reads MRHNA; CDR2 reads SNTAGT. The CDR3 sequence is 16 residues long. V lost 0 bases and J lost 3, with 13 bases in between. CDR3 coding DNA: TGTGCCAGCAGTGACTCTGGAGGGAGAGGGACAGATACGCAGTATTTT. Amino acids: CASSDSGGRGTDTQYF.

The chain carries TRBV3-1 (or the pseudogene TRBV3-2) and TRBJ1-5, with 7 bases that match TRBD1. Per the germline V gene, CDR1 is LGHDT and CDR2 is YNNKEL (reference sequence). Unmatched junction bases numbered 10, after V lost 4 bases and J lost 7 bases. CDR3 length: 15 amino acids. Here the CDR3 DNA reads TGTGCCAGCAGCCCCCGACAGGGCGTGAGACAGCCCCAGCATTTT. This encodes CASSPRQGVRQPQHF.

V is TRBV11-3 and J is TRBJ2-3; 11 bases agree with TRBD2. This CDR3 region has 14 residues. The V gene's germline CDR1 is SGHNT and CDR2 YENEEA. The V and J ends lost 1 base and 7 bases, in that order; junction bases with no gene match: 1. The CDR3 DNA sequence: TGTGCCAGCAGCTTAGGACTAGCGGGAAATACGCAGTATTTT. It is translated as CASSLGLAGNTQYF. Supplemented by reference TRBV11-3 and TRBJ2-3, the full variable domain reads EAGVVQSPRYKIIEKKQPVAFWCNPISGHNTLYWYLQNLGQGPELLIRYENEEAVDDSQLPKDRFSAERLKGVDSTLKIQPAELGDSAVYLCASSLGLAGNTQYFGPGTRLTVL.

This sequence joins TRBV18 and TRBJ2-7; 11 bases line up with TRBD1. The ends lost 2 bases at V and 7 bases at J; junction bases unmatched: 7. The CDR3 has 15 amino acids. CDR1 is KGHSH, CDR2 LQKENI, per germline. Written as DNA, the CDR3 is TGTGCCAGCTCACCAGGACAGGGGGCGCTAATTGAGCAGTACTTC. This gives the protein CASSPGQGALIEQYF.

This clone was recorded once. The chain has TRBV6-1 and TRBJ1-2, with 8 positions matching TRBD1. Germline assignment: CDR1 MNHNS and CDR2 SASEGT. Losses at the gene ends were 3 bases for V and 8 bases for J; bases not matched to a gene: 14. This CDR3 region has 16 residues. The chain's CDR3 is CASSEAGTGALYGYTF. The CDR3 region has the DNA TGTGCCAGCAGTGAGGCCGGGACAGGAGCCTTGTACGGCTACACCTTC.

This clone was seen more than once but under ten times. The chain carries TRBV18 and TRBJ2-3, with D perhaps matching TRBD2 (5 bases). Trimming shortened V by 5 bases and J by 1 base, and 10 bases separated the two germline ends. CDR3 length equals 14 residues. From germline, CDR1 is KGHSH and CDR2 LQKENI. CDR3 nucleotides: TGTGCCAGCTCATCCAATAGCGGCACAGATACGCAGTATTTT. This translates into CASSSNSGTDTQYF.

The chain couples TRBV11-2 to TRBJ2-7; a weak D match, TRBD2 (6 bases). V was trimmed by 0 bases and J by 3 bases, leaving 9 bases between them. The CDR3 contains 14 residues. Looked up from germline, CDR1 is SGHAT and CDR2 is FQNNGV. The CDR3 loop is CASSLEVGSYEQYF. The CDR3 DNA sequence: TGTGCCAGCAGCTTAGAGGTCGGGAGCTACGAGCAGTACTTC.

This clone was counted a few times. V and J are TRBV6-5 and TRBJ1-1; D is unresolved. This CDR3 is 14 amino acids long. From germline, CDR1 is MNHEY and CDR2 SVGAGI. Trimming stripped 6 bases from V and 5 bases from J, with 16 bases between. CDR3 DNA: TGTGCCAGCAGCCCCCTCCGGGCGGGGACTGAAGCTTTCTTT. Its translation: CASSPLRAGTEAFF.

The chain recombines TRBV30 with TRBJ2-5; TRBD1 aligns across 7 bases. Germline values: CDR1 GTSNPN, CDR2 SVGIG (reference sequence). The CDR3 is 14 amino acids. V gave up 2 bases and J gave up 5 bases; unmatched junction bases: 8. The CDR3 coding sequence is TGTGCCTGGAGTCGGAAGGGGGCACGGGAGACCCAGTACTTC. Amino acid sequence: CAWSRKGARETQYF.

The rearrangement joins TRBV10-3 to TRBJ2-5, with a possible D match to TRBD1 (6 bases). With 11 bases removed from V and 4 bases from J, the gap between germline ends came to 17 bases. This CDR3 comprises 13 residues. Germline V gene sequence: CDR1 ENHRY, CDR2 SYGVKD. The CDR3 loop reads CASRGRGIETQYF. The CDR3 DNA is TGTGCCTCCCGGGGAAGGGGGATAGAGACCCAGTACTTC.

The V call is TRBV28, the J call TRBJ2-7; D remains unclear. The germline gives CDR1 MDHEN, CDR2 SYDVKM. The CDR3 loop spans 14 amino acids. Trimming removed 3 bases from V and 3 bases from J, with 12 bases in between. The DNA of the CDR3 is TGTGCCAGCAGTTTTGACGGTCACAGCTACGAGCAGTACTTC. This translates into CASSFDGHSYEQYF.

V is TRBV28 and J is TRBJ2-1; 8 bases are a match to TRBD1. CDR1 is MDHEN, CDR2 SYDVKM, per germline. There are 15 residues in the CDR3. V trimming: 5 bases; J trimming: 5 bases; junction bases outside the gene matches: 8. This chain's CDR3 is CASSPIRGRNNEQFF. In DNA form, the CDR3 reads TGTGCCAGCAGTCCAATCAGGGGGCGCAACAATGAGCAGTTCTTC.

This chain connects TRBV11-2 to TRBJ2-1; 8 bases align to TRBD2. Germline V CDR1 and CDR2: SGHAT, FQNNGV. Trimming took 5 bases from V and 2 from J; bases not matched to a gene: 8. The CDR3 sequence is 16 residues long. The CDR3 reads CASSRGGSSPYNEQFF. CDR3 DNA: TGTGCCAGCAGCCGGGGGGGGAGCAGCCCCTACAATGAGCAGTTCTTC.

This clone was seen a few times. The chain combines TRBV18 with TRBJ2-7; tentatively, D is TRBD1 (6 bases). With 4 bases removed from V and 0 bases from J, the gap between germline ends came to 7 bases. CDR3 length equals 13 residues. Germline V CDR1 and CDR2: KGHSH, LQKENI. CDR3 in DNA: TGTGCCAGCTCACTGGACAGCTCCTACGAGCAGTACTTC. This translates into CASSLDSSYEQYF.

The chain carries TRBV7-2 and TRBJ1-3; 10 positions agree with TRBD1. Germline V CDR1 and CDR2: SGHTA, FQGNSA. The CDR3 has 16 amino acids. Trimming at V came to 5 bases and at J to 0 bases, leaving 4 bases not matched to a gene. The CDR3 sequence: CASSTRQGASGNTIYF. The CDR3 DNA is TGTGCCAGCAGCACAAGACAGGGGGCCTCTGGAAACACCATATATTTT.

This chain joins TRBV7-9 and TRBJ1-1, with D possibly being TRBD1 (6 bases). V was pared by 7 bases and J by 3 bases, with 27 bases between. The CDR3 runs to 18 residues. CDR1 is SEHNR, CDR2 FQNEAQ, per germline (reference sequence). Here the CDR3 DNA reads TGTGCCAGCACGTCCTCCCTTAAGCGGGGGGCGCGGTACACTGAAGCTTTCTTT. Translation gives CASTSSLKRGARYTEAFF. Filled out from reference TRBV7-9 and TRBJ1-1, the complete variable domain reads DTGVSQNPRHKITKRGQNVTFRCDPISEHNRLYWYRQTLGQGPEFLTYFQNEAQLEKSRLLSDRFSAERPKGSFSTLEIQRTEQGDSAMYLCASTSSLKRGARYTEAFFGQGTRLTVV.

The J gene is TRBJ2-7, the V gene TRBV5-1; the D gene is possibly TRBD2 (6 bases). This CDR3 has 15 residues. V was trimmed by 4 bases and J by 1 base, leaving 15 bases between them. Germline CDR1 and CDR2: SGHRS and YFSETQ. CDR3 amino acids: CASSPTGTSSYEQYF. In DNA form, the CDR3 reads TGCGCCAGCAGCCCTACCGGGACTTCTTCCTACGAGCAGTACTTC.

This chain links TRBV12-3 or TRBV12-4 with TRBJ1-5; D gene ambiguous. CDR3 size: 12 residues. Trimming left V 5 bases short and J 6 bases short, with 8 bases between. As DNA, the CDR3 is TGTGCCAGCAGTATTAATCTTCAGCCCCAGCATTTT. Its translation is CASSINLQPQHF.

This rearrangement joins TRBV7-8 to TRBJ2-7; 10 bases align to TRBD1. V dropped 4 bases and J dropped 7; count of bases not matched to a gene: 10. Germline V gene lookup returns CDR1 SGHVS and CDR2 FQNEAQ. The CDR3 has 15 amino acids. The CDR3 spells CASSWGQGPTWEQYF. The DNA for the CDR3 is TGTGCCAGCAGCTGGGGACAGGGGCCCACCTGGGAGCAGTACTTC.

The J gene is TRBJ2-3, the V gene TRBV27; D is possibly TRBD1 (6 bases). Trimming removed 5 bases from V and 1 base from J, with 19 bases in between. This CDR3 spans 17 amino acids. The germline V gene encodes CDR1 MNHEY and CDR2 SMNVEV (reference sequence). The CDR3: CASSLPPTGSRTDTQYF. CDR3 nucleotides: TGTGCCAGCAGTCTCCCCCCGACAGGATCACGCACAGATACGCAGTATTTT.

The CDR3 DNA reads TGTGCCTGGAGTCCCGGACAGGGGGACACTGAAGCTTTCTTT. Protein product: CAWSPGQGDTEAFF. The chain employs TRBV30 and TRBJ1-1; 10 bases are shared with TRBD1. This CDR3 has 14 residues. The V and J ends lost 2 bases and 3 bases, in that order; junction bases with no gene match: 3. Germline V gene data show CDR1 as GTSNPN and CDR2 as SVGIG (reference sequence).

The V and J genes are TRBV24-1 and TRBJ2-1; D is unresolved. V was shortened by 4 bases and J by 9 bases, with 12 bases between the two germline ends. From germline, CDR1 is KGHDR and CDR2 SFDVKD. This CDR3 has 13 residues. The DNA for the CDR3 is TGTGCCACCAGTGACCACACAGTGAGTGAGCAGTTCTTC. Its translation: CATSDHTVSEQFF.

This chain links TRBV28 with TRBJ1-6; TRBD1 matches at 7 bases. The CDR3 loop spans 15 amino acids. Germline loops: CDR1 MDHEN, CDR2 SYDVKM. After removal of 6 bases from V and 6 bases from J, the junction contained 8 bases not matched to a gene. The CDR3 DNA follows: TGTGCCAGCAGCCCAAACAGGGGAACTAATTCACCCCTCCACTTT. This gives the protein CASSPNRGTNSPLHF.

The J gene is TRBJ2-5, the V gene TRBV27; weak D call: TRBD1 (6 bases). The CDR3 runs to 16 residues. Trimming removed 6 bases at V and 4 bases at J, with 21 bases between. Germline V gene sequence: CDR1 MNHEY, CDR2 SMNVEV (reference sequence). The CDR3 DNA reads TGTGCCAGCAGAACAGGGTATTGGGGTTCAGCAGAGACCCAGTACTTC. It yields the protein CASRTGYWGSAETQYF.